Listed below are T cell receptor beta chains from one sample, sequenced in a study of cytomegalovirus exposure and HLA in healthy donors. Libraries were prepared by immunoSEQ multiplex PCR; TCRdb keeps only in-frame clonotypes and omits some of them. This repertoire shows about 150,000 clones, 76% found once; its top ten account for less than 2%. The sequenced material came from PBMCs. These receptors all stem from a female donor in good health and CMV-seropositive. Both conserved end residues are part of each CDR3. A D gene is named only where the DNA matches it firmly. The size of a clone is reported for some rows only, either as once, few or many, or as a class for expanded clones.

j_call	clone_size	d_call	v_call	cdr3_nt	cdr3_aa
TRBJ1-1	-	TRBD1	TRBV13	TGTGCCAGCAGCCCCGAAGCAAGGGACAGATCATCCCAAGCTTTCTTT	CASSPEARDRSSQAFF
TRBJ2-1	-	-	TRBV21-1	TGTGCCAGCAGCAACGGTAATAGCCTCCATGAGCAGTTCTTC	CASSNGNSLHEQFF
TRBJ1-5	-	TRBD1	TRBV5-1	TGCGCCAGCAGAGAGGGCCCTCCAGGGGGTAGGCAGCCCCAGCATTTT	CASREGPPGGRQPQHF
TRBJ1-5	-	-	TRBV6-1	TGTGCCAGCAATCACGGGAGCAATCAGCCCCAGCATTTT	CASNHGSNQPQHF
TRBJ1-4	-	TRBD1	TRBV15	TGTGCCACCAGCAGCCGGGACAGGGGTGAAAAACTGTTTTTT	CATSSRDRGEKLFF
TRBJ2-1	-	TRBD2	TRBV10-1	TGCGCCAGCAGTGAGCCCTCTAGCGGCCGTCTGTTCTTC	CASSEPSSGRLFF
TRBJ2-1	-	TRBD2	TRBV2	TGTGCCAGCTCCCCCTGGAGCGGGAGTAGTGAGCAGTTCTTC	CASSPWSGSSEQFF
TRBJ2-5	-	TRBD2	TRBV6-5	TGTGCCAGCAGACAAACTAGCGCCCTAGGAGAGACCCAGTACTTC	CASRQTSALGETQYF
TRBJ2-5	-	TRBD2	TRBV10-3	TGTGCCATCAGTGAGTCGGCTAGCGGGAGTTTTCGAGAGACCCAGTACTTC	CAISESASGSFRETQYF
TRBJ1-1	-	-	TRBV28	TGTGCCAGCAGTTCCGGACAGAAAGCTTTCTTT	CASSSGQKAFF
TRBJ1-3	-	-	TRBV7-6	TGTGCCAGCAGCTTCCAGGACACCATATATTTT	CASSFQDTIYF
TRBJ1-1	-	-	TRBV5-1	TGCGCCAGCAGCTGGGAAACAGGGTACACTGAAGCTTTCTTT	CASSWETGYTEAFF
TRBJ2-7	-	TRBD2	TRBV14	TGTGCCAGCAGCCCCCCTCGACTAGCGGGAGTGGAAGAGCAGTACTTC	CASSPPRLAGVEEQYF
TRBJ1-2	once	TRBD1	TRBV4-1	TGCGCCAGCAGCCCGGGGGGACAGGGGAACTATGGCTACACCTTC	CASSPGGQGNYGYTF
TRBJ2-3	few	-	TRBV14	TGTGCCAGCAGCCAAGTTTCTCGGGGAGATACGCAGTATTTT	CASSQVSRGDTQYF
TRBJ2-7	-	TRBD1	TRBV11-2	TGTGCCAGCAGCGCCCGGACAGGGACCTACGAGCAGTACTTC	CASSARTGTYEQYF
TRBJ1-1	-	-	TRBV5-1	TGCGCCAGCAGCTTGGCTTCGCAGATGAACACTGAAGCTTTCTTT	CASSLASQMNTEAFF
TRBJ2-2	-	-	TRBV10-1	TGCGCCAGCAGTGACGACACCACTTTGTCAAACACCGGGGAGCTGTTTTTT	CASSDDTTLSNTGELFF
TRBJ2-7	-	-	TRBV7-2	TGTGCCAGCAGCTTAGATGGCGGGTTTTACGAGCAGTACTTC	CASSLDGGFYEQYF
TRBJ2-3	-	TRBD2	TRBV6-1	TGTGCCAGCGAGACTAGCGGGGGCACAGATACGCAGTATTTT	CASETSGGTDTQYF
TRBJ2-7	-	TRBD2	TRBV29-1	TGCAGCGCCGGGACTAGCGGTCACTCCTACGAGCAGTACTTC	CSAGTSGHSYEQYF
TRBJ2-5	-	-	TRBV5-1	TGCGCCAGCAGCTTGGGGGGGCCAGGCCAAGAGACCCAGTACTTC	CASSLGGPGQETQYF
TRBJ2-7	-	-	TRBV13	TGTGCCAGCAGCCCCCAGGGTCGGTCGCAGTACTTC	CASSPQGRSQYF
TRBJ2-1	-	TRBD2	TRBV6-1	TGTGCCAGCAGTCGAACGGGACTAGCGGGAGAGGGGAAGTTCTTC	CASSRTGLAGEGKFF
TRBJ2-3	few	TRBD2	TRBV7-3	TGTGCCAGCAGCTTAACTGGTCCAGCGGGGAGCACAGATACGCAGTATTTT	CASSLTGPAGSTDTQYF
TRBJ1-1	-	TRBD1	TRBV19	TGTGCCAGTAGTAGCGGACAGGGGGCTGGGAACACTGAAGCTTTCTTT	CASSSGQGAGNTEAFF
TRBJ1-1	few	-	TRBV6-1	TGTGCCAGCAGGACATCGAACACTGAAGCTTTCTTT	CASRTSNTEAFF